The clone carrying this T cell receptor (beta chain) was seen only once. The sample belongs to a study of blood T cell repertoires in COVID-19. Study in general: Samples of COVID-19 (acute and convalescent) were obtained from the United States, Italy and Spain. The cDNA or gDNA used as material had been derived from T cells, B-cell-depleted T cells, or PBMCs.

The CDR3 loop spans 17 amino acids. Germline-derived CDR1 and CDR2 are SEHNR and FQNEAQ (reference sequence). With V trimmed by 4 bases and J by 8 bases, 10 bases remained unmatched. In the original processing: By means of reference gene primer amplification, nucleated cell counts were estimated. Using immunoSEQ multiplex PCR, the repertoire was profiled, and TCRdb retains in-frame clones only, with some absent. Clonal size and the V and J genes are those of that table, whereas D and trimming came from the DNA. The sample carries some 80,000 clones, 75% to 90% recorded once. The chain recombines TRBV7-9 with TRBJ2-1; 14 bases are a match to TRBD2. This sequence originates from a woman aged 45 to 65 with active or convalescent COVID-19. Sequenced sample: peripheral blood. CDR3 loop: CASSSRTSGGRVDEQFF. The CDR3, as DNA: TGTGCCAGCAGCTCGCGGACTAGCGGGGGGAGAGTCGATGAGCAGTTCTTC.